One sample yielded the 14 T cell receptor beta chains listed below, sequenced in a study of hypomethylating agent response in myelodysplastic syndrome. Data came from immunoSEQ multiplex PCR; TCRdb stores just in-frame clones and leaves some out. The sample lists thousands of clones, more than 70% occurring once. Sequencing used bone marrow, obtained before or after starting hypomethylating agent treatment for myelodysplastic syndrome (not recorded which). These receptors were obtained from a human donor with myelodysplastic syndrome.

This rearrangement joins TRBV12-5 to TRBJ2-2; no clear D. The germline CDR1 and CDR2 sequences are LGHNT and FRNRAP. There are 13 residues in the CDR3. V lost 5 bases and J 1 base, leaving 5 bases between the germline ends. CDR3 nucleotide sequence: TGTGCTAGTGGTCAGATGAACACCGGGGAGCTGTTTTTT. Its protein is CASGQMNTGELFF.

The chain uses TRBV30 and TRBJ2-7, with D maybe TRBD2 (5 bases). The germline V and J ends were trimmed by 3 bases and 3 bases, with 12 bases remaining between them. Germline CDR1 is GTSNPN and CDR2 is SVGIG (reference sequence). There are 13 residues in the CDR3. In DNA, the CDR3 is TGTGCCTGGAGGCCGGCAGGACTCTACGAGCAGTACTTC. Its translation is CAWRPAGLYEQYF.

This clone was counted only a few times. The V call is TRBV27, the J call TRBJ2-1; D might be TRBD2 (7 bases). This CDR3 contains 15 residues. V gave up 1 base and J gave up 6 bases, with 13 bases separating them. Looked up from germline, CDR1 is MNHEY and CDR2 is SMNVEV (reference sequence). The chain's CDR3 is CASSLLGGGLNEQFF. CDR3 coding DNA: TGTGCCAGCAGTTTATTAGGGGGGGGCCTCAATGAGCAGTTCTTC.

This CDR3 is CASDPGHIYGYTF. In DNA form, the CDR3 reads TGTGCCAGCGATCCGGGACACATCTATGGCTACACCTTC. V is TRBV9 and J is TRBJ1-2; D is perhaps TRBD1 (6 bases). Trimming pared 7 bases from V and 4 bases from J, leaving 14 bases between. CDR3 length: 13 amino acids. CDR1 and CDR2 (germline): SGDLS, YYNGEE.

This chain joins TRBV11-2 and TRBJ1-6; D is ambiguous. V lost 5 bases and J 10 bases, leaving 6 bases between the germline ends. This CDR3 comprises 11 residues. Germline lookup yields CDR1 SGHAT and CDR2 FQNNGV. This CDR3 reads CASSVFSPLHF. CDR3 sequence (DNA): TGTGCCAGCAGCGTATTCTCACCCCTCCACTTT.

This chain links TRBV6-1 with TRBJ1-2; D might be TRBD1 (6 bases). Germline values: CDR1 MNHNS, CDR2 SASEGT. The germline V and J ends were trimmed by 6 bases and 2 bases, with 10 bases remaining between them. The CDR3 covers 13 residues. CDR3 sequence reads: CASSHRENYGYTF. In nucleotides, the CDR3 is TGTGCCAGCAGCCACAGGGAAAACTATGGCTACACCTTC.

The chain combines TRBV6-6 with TRBJ1-1; D uncertain. V lost 0 bases to trimming and J lost 6 bases, with 2 bases between them. Germline V lookup: CDR1 MNHNY, CDR2 SVGAGI (reference sequence). The CDR3 has 11 amino acids. Here the CDR3 DNA reads TGTGCCAGCAGTTACTCGGCTGAAGCTTTCTTT. Its translation: CASSYSAEAFF.

There are a few counts of this clone. The junction departs from germline at one end; a sequencing error may be responsible. The CDR3 sequence is CASSGWDGNSF. The CDR3 DNA reads TGTGCCAGCAGCGGGTGGGACGGCAACTCCTTC. This chain connects TRBV5-4 to TRBJ1-2, with D possibly being TRBD1 (5 bases). The CDR3 sequence is 11 residues long. Germline V gene lookup returns CDR1 SGHNT and CDR2 YYREEE (reference sequence).

This rearrangement joins TRBV7-4 to TRBJ2-7; D may be TRBD1 or TRBD2 (8 bases each). Trimming took 5 bases from V and 4 from J, leaving 27 bases between them. The CDR3 contains 18 residues. CDR1 SGHVT and CDR2 SQSDAQ come from the germline V gene. The CDR3 spells CASSPAGGNRGNPYEQYV. The CDR3 DNA follows: TGTGCCAGCAGCCCGGCGGGGGGTAACAGGGGGAACCCTTACGAGCAGTACGTC.

The CDR3 DNA is TGTGCCAGCAGCTACAGGGGGCGTGCAGATACGCAGTATTTT. Translation gives CASSYRGRADTQYF. The chain recombines TRBV5-8 with TRBJ2-3; 9 bases line up with TRBD1. Germline CDR1 reads SGHTS; CDR2 reads YDEGEE. The trim removed 3 bases at V and 4 bases at J, leaving 3 bases unmatched. This CDR3 has 14 residues.

The chain has TRBV19 and TRBJ2-5, with TRBD2 matching over 8 bases. The J call is doubtful: the DNA matches TRBJ2-7 better. This CDR3 region has 13 residues. Germline V gene data show CDR1 as LNHDA and CDR2 as SQIVND (reference sequence). For the CDR3, the DNA is TGTGCCAGTAGTCCCGGACTAGCAGACGAGCAGTACTTC. As protein: CASSPGLADEQYF.

This clone was picked up one time. The gene calls are TRBV19 and TRBJ2-2; D assignment may be TRBD1 or TRBD2 (5 bases each). Trimming left V 6 bases short and J 3 bases short, with 17 bases between. Germline V gene sequence: CDR1 LNHDA, CDR2 SQIVND (reference sequence). The CDR3 loop spans 16 amino acids. Here the CDR3 reads CASSRGPGRDTGELFF. For the CDR3, the DNA is TGTGCCAGTAGCCGGGGCCCAGGAAGGGACACCGGGGAGCTGTTTTTT.

The rearrangement uses TRBV29-1 and TRBJ2-5; D remains ambiguous. V was pared by 5 bases and J by 1 base, with 5 bases between. The CDR3 is 11 residues long. Germline V gives CDR1 SQVTM, CDR2 ANQGSEA. The CDR3 DNA sequence: TGCAGCGTTAGGACCCAAGAGACCCAGTACTTC. Residues: CSVRTQETQYF. Together with reference TRBV29-1 and TRBJ2-5, the CDR3 gives the full variable domain: SAVISQKPSRDICQRGTSLTIQCQVDSQVTMMFWYRQQPGQSLTLIATANQGSEATYESGFVIDKFPISRPNLTFSTLTVSNMSPEDSSIYLCSVRTQETQYFGPGTRLLVL.

The CDR3 nucleotides are TGTGCCTGGGACCGGGACGGAGGCCTCAATGAGCAGTTCTTC. This gives the protein CAWDRDGGLNEQFF. The chain has TRBV30 and TRBJ2-1; possibly TRBD1 or TRBD2 for D (5 bases each). This CDR3 contains 14 residues. V was trimmed by 5 bases and J by 6 bases, leaving 17 bases between them. CDR1 and CDR2 (germline): GTSNPN, SVGIG (reference sequence).